This record covers a single TCR beta chain. Its antigen is not identified. The sample originates from a study of vaccination and CD4 T cells after COVID-19. Study background: Six males and four females, two of them Hispanic, were enrolled as convalescents. The cells were exposed to overlapping spike peptides originating from SARS-CoV-2, HCoV-NL63, HCoV-OC43 and HCoV-229E for stimulation.

At the Johns Hopkins FTIC core, DNA taken from cultured CD4+ T cells was sequenced by way of the Oncomine TCR Beta short-read assay. It was cultured CD4+ T cells from which genomic DNA was extracted. One entry per CDR3 protein, called by TCRdb with MiXCR from the PCR reads. The table shows some 9,500 distinct CDR3 sequences, with over 25% occurring only once. Noted treatment: 10-day PBMC culture with coronavirus spike peptide pools or control peptides (ViraFEST assay). CD4+ T lymphocytes from the unexposed donor were collected before the COVID-19 pandemic (2011-2018). Four cold-coronavirus spikes, along with SARS-CoV-2 S/N, were used to probe unexposed-donor CD4+ T cells, cells permitting. General observations from the study: Counts of SARS-CoV-2-reactive clonotypes had a median that went from roughly 22 to 38, a nonsignificant change.

Germline V lookup: CDR1 SGHTA, CDR2 FQGTGA. The CDR3 length is 18 residues. V lost 1 base, J lost 2 bases, and 7 bases stayed unmatched. The receptor was isolated from a human donor in good health. The rearrangement uses TRBV7-3 and TRBJ2-3, with 12 bases identical to TRBD2. The sequenced sample consisted of CD4+ T cells from blood, cultured in vitro. Here the CDR3 DNA reads TGTGCCAGCAGCTTAAAAGTGTGGACTAGCGGGACCACAGATACGCAGTATTTT. This gives the protein CASSLKVWTSGTTDTQYF.